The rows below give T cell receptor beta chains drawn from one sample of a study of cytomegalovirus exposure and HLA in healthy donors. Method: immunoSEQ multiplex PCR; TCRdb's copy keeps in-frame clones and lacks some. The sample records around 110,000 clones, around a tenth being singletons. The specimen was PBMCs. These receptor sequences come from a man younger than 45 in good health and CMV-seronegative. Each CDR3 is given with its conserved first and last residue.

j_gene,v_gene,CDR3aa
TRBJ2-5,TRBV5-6,CASSTYRGGETQYF
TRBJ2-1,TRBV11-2,CASSLGRGLYNEQFF
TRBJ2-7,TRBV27,CASSLDRGPYEQYF
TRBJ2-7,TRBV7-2,CASSLEGGGSYEQYF
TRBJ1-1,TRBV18,CASSPRENTEAFF
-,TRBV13,CASTIDPGGSYEQYF
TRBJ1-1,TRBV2,CAVNARGNTEAFF
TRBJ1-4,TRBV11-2,CASTSGTGNEKLFF
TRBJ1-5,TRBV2,CASSEATGSGNQPQHF
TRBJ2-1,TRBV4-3,CASSQGNYRAGAYNEQFF
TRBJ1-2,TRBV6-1,CASTKGQETYGYTF
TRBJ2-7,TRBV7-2,CASSSLRGGGEQYF
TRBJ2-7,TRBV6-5,CASSGFRDSLYEQYF
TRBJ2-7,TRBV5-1,CASTNSGGWNEQYF
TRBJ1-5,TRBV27,CASSRGRGQPQHF
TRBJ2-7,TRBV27,CASTPGRAYEQYF
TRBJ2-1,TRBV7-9,CASSLAGDPRSEQFF
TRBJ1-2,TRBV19,CASSIGDWNYGYTF
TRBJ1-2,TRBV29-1,CSVETGTNYGYTF
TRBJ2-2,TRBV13,CASSLEGGGNTGELFF
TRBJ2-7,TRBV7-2,CASSLQGAKYEQYF
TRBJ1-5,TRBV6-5,CASRDQGSNQPQHF
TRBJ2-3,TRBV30,CAFDKLTGRGDTQYF
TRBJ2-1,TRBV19,CASSKGAWAVNEQFF
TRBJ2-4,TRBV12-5,CASGQELGTPLAKNIQYF
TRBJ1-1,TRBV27,CASSLVEGITEAFF
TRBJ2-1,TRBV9,CASSPPRTSRHNEQFF
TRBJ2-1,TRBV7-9,CASSLATNNEQFF
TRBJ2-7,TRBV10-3,CAISESQTPEGEQYF
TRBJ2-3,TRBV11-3,CASSLRHTDTQYF
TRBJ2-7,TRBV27,CASKRDRVVQRESYEQYF
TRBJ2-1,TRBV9,CASSPNSVPSYNEQFF
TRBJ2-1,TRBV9,CASSVAPSSYNEQFF
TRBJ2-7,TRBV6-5,CASSLSTGNYEQYF
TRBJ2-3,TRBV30,CAWSVQRGETDTQYF
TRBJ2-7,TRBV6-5,CASSYSKAAIYEQYF
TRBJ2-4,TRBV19,CASSIGGGGNGNIQYF
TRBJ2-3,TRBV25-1,CASQLSGTGEWYF
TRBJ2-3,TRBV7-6,CASSRRGTGADTQYF
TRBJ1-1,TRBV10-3,CAITSSGEGTEAFF
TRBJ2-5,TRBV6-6,CASSTRLAGTQETQYF
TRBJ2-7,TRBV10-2,CASRQAGGLEEQYF
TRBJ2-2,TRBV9,CASRQGNTGELFF
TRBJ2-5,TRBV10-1,CASSPGARETQYF
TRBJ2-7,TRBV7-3,CASSTSGLAGGPNSYEQYF
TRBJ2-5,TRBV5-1,CASSLHSLAGVETQYF
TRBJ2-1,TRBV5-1,CASSLGLIGDEQFF
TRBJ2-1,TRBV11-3,CASGGEGRLVEQFF
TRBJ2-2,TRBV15,CATSTRTGGIGELFF
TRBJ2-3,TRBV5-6,CASSWSQQGGTDTQYF
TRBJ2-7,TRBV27,CASSPNLQGYEQYF
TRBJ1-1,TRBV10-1,CASRLSQGSTEAFF
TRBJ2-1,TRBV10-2,CASSESRLNGEQFF
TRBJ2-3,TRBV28,CASTPRGAGTDTQYF
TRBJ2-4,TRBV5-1,CASSLQGPYLQNIQYF
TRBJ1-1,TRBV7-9,CASSRQRNTEAFF
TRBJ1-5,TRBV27,CASSTGQGAQPQHF
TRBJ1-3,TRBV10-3,CAIKGNSGNTIYF